A selection of T cell receptor beta chains follows, all from one sample in a study of T cell responses to AZD1222 COVID-19 vaccine. The assay was immunoSEQ multiplex PCR, and TCRdb's table has in-frame clones only and misses some. In the table there are some 130,000 clones, about nine tenths of which are singletons. Specimen: peripheral blood, collected on day 0 of AZD1222 vaccination. Receptors were obtained from an adult in good health. Each CDR3 is given with its conserved first and last residue. The order of the fields is V gene, D gene, J gene, clone size, CDR3 protein, CDR3 DNA. The D gene is left open where the match is weak. Only some rows state a clone size, as once, few, many or a class for expanded clones.

>TRBV7-2|NA|TRBJ2-2|NA
CASSGYGRTGELFF
TGTGCCAGCAGCGGTTATGGACGGACCGGGGAGCTGTTTTTT
>TRBV28|TRBD2|TRBJ2-7|NA
CASRLLAGNVREQYF
TGTGCCAGCAGGCTTCTAGCGGGGAATGTAAGGGAGCAGTACTTC
>TRBV5-6|NA|TRBJ1-6|once
CASSFRQAGSPLHF
TGTGCCAGCAGCTTTAGACAGGCGGGGTCACCCCTCCACTTT
>TRBV18|NA|TRBJ2-2|few
CASSPNTGELFF
TGTGCCAGCTCACCGAACACCGGGGAGCTGTTTTTT
>TRBV19|TRBD1|TRBJ2-7|NA
CACSRGLGEQYF
TGTGCCTGCTCCAGGGGGCTAGGAGAGCAGTACTTC
>TRBV7-9|TRBD2|TRBJ2-2|once
CASSLWLAGRPGELFF
TGTGCCAGCAGCTTATGGCTAGCGGGGAGGCCCGGGGAGCTGTTTTTT
>TRBV10-2|TRBD1|TRBJ1-1|NA
CASSDRGRSDTEAFF
TGCGCCAGCAGTGACAGGGGGCGCTCGGACACTGAAGCTTTCTTT
>TRBV11-2|TRBD2|TRBJ2-3|NA
CASLSRGGRGDTQYF
TGTGCCAGCCTATCCCGGGGGGGGCGTGGAGATACGCAGTATTTT
>TRBV19|NA|TRBJ1-2|NA
CASSIVSGAGYTF
TGTGCCAGTAGTATTGTCTCGGGGGCTGGCTACACCTTC
>TRBV19|NA|TRBJ1-2|NA
CASRTSRTRGLRGYTF
TGTGCCAGTAGGACTTCTCGGACACGCGGGCTGCGAGGCTACACCTTC
>TRBV18|NA|TRBJ1-1|few
CASSPSVNTEAFF
TGTGCCAGCTCACCATCTGTGAACACTGAAGCTTTCTTT